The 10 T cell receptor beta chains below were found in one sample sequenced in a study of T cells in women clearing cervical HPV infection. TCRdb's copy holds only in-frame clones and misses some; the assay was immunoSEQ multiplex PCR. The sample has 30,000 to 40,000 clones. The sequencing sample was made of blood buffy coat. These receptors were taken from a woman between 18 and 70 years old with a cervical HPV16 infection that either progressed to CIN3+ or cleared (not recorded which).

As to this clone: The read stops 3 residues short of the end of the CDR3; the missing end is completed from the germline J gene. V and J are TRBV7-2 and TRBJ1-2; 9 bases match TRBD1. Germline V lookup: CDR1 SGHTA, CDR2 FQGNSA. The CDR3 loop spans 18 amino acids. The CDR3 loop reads CASSLATGGPTSTDTYTF. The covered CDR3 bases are TGTGCCAGCAGCTTAGCTACAGGGGGCCCTACCAGCACAGATACC.

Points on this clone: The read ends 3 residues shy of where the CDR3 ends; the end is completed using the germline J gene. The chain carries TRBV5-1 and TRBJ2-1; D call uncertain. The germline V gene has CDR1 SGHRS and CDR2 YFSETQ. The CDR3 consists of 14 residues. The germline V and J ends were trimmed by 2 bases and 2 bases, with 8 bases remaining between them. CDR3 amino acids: CASSLTSAYNEQFF. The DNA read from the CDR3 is TGCGCCAGCAGCTTAACCAGCGCCTACAATGAG.

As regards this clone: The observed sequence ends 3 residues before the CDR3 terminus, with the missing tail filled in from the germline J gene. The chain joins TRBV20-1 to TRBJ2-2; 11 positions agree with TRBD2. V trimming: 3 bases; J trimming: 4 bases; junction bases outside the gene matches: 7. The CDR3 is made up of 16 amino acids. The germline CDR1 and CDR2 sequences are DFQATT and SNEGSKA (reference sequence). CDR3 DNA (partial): TGCAGTGCTAGGCGGGCTAGCGGGAGGCGCACCGGGGAG. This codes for CSARRASGRRTGE. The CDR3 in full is CSARRASGRRTGELFF.

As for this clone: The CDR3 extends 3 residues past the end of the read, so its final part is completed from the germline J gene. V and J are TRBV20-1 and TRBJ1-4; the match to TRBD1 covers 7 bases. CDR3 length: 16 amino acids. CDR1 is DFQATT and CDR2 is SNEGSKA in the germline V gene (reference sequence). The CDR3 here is CSARDQGTEHNSPLFF. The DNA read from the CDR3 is TGCAGTGCTAGAGATCAGGGGACAGAACATAATTCACCA.

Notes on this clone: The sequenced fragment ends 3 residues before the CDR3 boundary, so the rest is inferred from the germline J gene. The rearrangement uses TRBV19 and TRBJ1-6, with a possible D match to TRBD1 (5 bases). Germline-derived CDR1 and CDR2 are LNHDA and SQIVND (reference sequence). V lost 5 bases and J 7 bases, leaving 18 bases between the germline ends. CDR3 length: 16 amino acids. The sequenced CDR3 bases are TGTGCCAGTAGTGGGGGGTCCGGCAGTCGGAATTCACCC. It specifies CASSGGSGSRNSP. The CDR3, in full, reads CASSGGSGSRNSPLHF.

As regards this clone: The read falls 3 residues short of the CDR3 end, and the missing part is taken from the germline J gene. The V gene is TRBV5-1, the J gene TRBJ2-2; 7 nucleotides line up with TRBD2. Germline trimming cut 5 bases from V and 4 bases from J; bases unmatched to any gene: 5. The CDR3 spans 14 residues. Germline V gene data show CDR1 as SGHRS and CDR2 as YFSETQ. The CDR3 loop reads CASRPGLVTGELFF. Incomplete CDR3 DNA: TGCGCCAGCAGACCCGGACTAGTCACCGGGGAG.

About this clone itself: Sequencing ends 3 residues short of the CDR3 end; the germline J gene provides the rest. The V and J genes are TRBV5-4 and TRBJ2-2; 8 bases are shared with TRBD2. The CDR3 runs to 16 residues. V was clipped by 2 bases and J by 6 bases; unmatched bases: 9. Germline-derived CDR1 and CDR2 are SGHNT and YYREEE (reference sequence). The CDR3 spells CASSFWTSRKAGELFF. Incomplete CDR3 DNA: TGTGCCAGCAGCTTTTGGACTAGCAGGAAGGCCGGGGAG.

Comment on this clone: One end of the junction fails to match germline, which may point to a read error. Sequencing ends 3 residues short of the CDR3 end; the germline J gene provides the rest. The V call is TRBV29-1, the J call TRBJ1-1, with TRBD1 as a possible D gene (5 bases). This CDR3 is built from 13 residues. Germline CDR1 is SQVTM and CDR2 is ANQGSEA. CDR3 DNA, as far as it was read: TGCAGCGTTGAAAAGGGGATGAACACTGTA. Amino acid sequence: CSVEKGMNTV. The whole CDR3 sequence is CSVEKGMNTVAFF.

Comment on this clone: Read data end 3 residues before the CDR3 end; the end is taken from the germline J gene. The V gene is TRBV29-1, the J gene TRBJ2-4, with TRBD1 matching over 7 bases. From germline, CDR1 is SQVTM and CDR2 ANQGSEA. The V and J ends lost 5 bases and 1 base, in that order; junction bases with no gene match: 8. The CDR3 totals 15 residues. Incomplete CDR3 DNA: TGCAGCGTTAAAACAGGGGAGTGGGCCAAAAACATT. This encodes CSVKTGEWAKNI. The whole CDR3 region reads CSVKTGEWAKNIQYF.

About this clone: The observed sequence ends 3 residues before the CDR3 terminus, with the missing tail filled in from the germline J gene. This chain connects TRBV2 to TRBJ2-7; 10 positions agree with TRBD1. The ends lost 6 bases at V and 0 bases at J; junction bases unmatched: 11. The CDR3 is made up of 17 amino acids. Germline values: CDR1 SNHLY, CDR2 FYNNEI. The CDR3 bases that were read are TGTGCCAGCAGAGTGAGACAGGGGGCTTTAAGCTCCTACGAG. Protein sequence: CASRVRQGALSSYE. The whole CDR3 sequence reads CASRVRQGALSSYEQYF.